Listed below are T cell receptor beta chains from one sample, sequenced in a study of OX40 agonist ivuxolimab in advanced cancers. Here immunoSEQ multiplex PCR was the method, and the copy in TCRdb shows in-frame clones only, minus some. The top ten hold 0.31% of the sample, which has about 150,000 clones, roughly 94% seen once. This material consisted of CD4+ or CD8+ T cells sorted from blood, taken in a trial of the OX40 agonist ivuxolimab. The receptors derive from an adult with an advanced solid tumor such as melanoma, head and neck, liver or kidney cancer. The CDR3 runs from the conserved cysteine through the conserved F or W. The D gene is left open where the match is weak. Clone sizes are given selectively: once, few, many, or a class where the clone is expanded.

d_call j_call clone_size v_call cdr3_nt cdr3_aa
- TRBJ2-2 - TRBV7-2 TGTGCCAGCAGGGTGGGGCGGGGCAACACCGGGGAGCTGTTTTTT CASRVGRGNTGELFF
TRBD1 TRBJ2-2 - TRBV27 TGTGCCATCGACAGGGGGAACGGGGAGCTGTTTTTT CAIDRGNGELFF
- TRBJ2-5 - TRBV30 TGTGCCGGAGGGGTTTTGGAGACCCAGTACTTC CAGGVLETQYF
TRBD2 TRBJ2-2 - TRBV7-2 TGTGCCAGCAGCCCTAGCGGGACGAACACCGGGGAGCTGTTTTTT CASSPSGTNTGELFF
- TRBJ1-1 - TRBV10-3 TGTGCCATCAGTGATGGGGGACACACAGCTTTCTTT CAISDGGHTAFF
- TRBJ1-6 - TRBV7-9 TGTGCCAGCAGCTTCCCAGTAGTGGGTTCACCCCTCCACTTT CASSFPVVGSPLHF
- TRBJ2-5 - TRBV7-7 TGTGCTAGCAGCTTACTTCCAAAAGAGACCCAGTACTTC CASSLLPKETQYF
TRBD2 TRBJ2-3 - TRBV14 TGTGCCAGCAGCCGCTATCTGACTAGCGGGAGGGCCCCAGATACGCAGTATTTT CASSRYLTSGRAPDTQYF
- TRBJ1-5 - TRBV29-1 TGCAGCGTGACAACAGGGAACGATCAGCCCCAGCATTTT CSVTTGNDQPQHF
TRBD2 TRBJ2-7 - TRBV6-6 TGTGCCAGCAGTTATGGGACTAGCGACTACGAGCAGTACTTC CASSYGTSDYEQYF
TRBD2 TRBJ2-1 - TRBV19 TGTGCCAGTAGTAGGACTAGCGGGGGCTCTTACAATGAGCAGTTCTTC CASSRTSGGSYNEQFF
TRBD1 TRBJ1-1 - TRBV19 TGTGCCAGTAGTATAGGGAGGGGGCCTAGGAAGAACACTGAAGCTTTCTTT CASSIGRGPRKNTEAFF
- TRBJ2-4 once TRBV19 TGTGCCAGTAGTGATGCCACAACCAAAAACATTCAGTACTTC CASSDATTKNIQYF